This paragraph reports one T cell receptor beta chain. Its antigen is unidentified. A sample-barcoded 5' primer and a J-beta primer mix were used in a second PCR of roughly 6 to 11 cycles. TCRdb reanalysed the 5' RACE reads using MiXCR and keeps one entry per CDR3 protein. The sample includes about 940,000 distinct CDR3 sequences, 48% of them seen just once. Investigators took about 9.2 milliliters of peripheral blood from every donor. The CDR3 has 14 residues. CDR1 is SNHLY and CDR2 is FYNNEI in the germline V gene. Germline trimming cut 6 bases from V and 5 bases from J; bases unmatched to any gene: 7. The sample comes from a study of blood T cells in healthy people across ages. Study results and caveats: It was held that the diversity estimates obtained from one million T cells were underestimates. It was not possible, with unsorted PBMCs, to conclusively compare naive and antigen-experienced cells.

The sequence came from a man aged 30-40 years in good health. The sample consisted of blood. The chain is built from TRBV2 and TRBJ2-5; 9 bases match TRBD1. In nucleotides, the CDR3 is TGTGCCAGCAGGGGTGGGACAGGGTTCGAGACCCAGTACTTC. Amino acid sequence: CASRGGTGFETQYF.